These 10 T cell receptor beta chains originate from one sample sequenced in a study of tumor-infiltrating lymphocytes in primary liver carcinoma. Synthesis of TCR beta cDNA was carried out from about 500 ng total RNA with a constant-region primer. Slightly modified ARM-PCR served as the procedure for the TCR beta libraries. These libraries came from three rounds of nested multiplex PCR. With TRBV1-TRBV30 forward primers and a C-beta reverse primer, the first two PCR rounds were run for roughly 9 cycles each. MiXCR was run by TCRdb on the multiplex PCR reads, yielding one entry per CDR3 protein. The sample records 50,000 to 65,000 distinct CDR3 sequences, about 71% being singletons. Starting material for RNA and DNA co-extraction consisted of roughly 19-34 mg of unsorted bulk tissue. Sequences were obtained from liver tumor tissue from sampling region 4. Specified subset: tumor region T4, right-lateral pole. These receptors all stem from a man aged 35 to 55 with primary liver carcinoma and hepatitis B virus infection.

Comment on this clonotype: Germline and junction disagree at one end, which may indicate a read error. V gene TRBV11-2 combines with J gene TRBJ1-5; tentative D call: TRBD1 (5 bases). Germline loops: CDR1 SGHAT, CDR2 FQNNGV. The CDR3 covers 15 residues. CDR3 sequence reads: CANSLAMGGNQPQHF. The CDR3 DNA reads as TGTGCCAACAGCTTAGCGATGGGGGGCAATCAGCCCCAGCATTTT.

As for this clonotype: One base away lies a much larger clone, so this may be a sequencing read error. The chain uses TRBV28 and TRBJ2-5; the match to TRBD2 covers 9 bases. V trimming: 7 bases; J trimming: 4 bases; junction bases outside the gene matches: 7. Looked up from germline, CDR1 is MDHEN and CDR2 is SYDVKM. This CDR3 is built from 14 residues. In nucleotides, the CDR3 is TGTGCCAGCACCAATAGCGGGAGTGGAGAGACCCAGTACTTC. Translating it yields CASTNSGSGETQYF.

This chain joins TRBV12-3 or TRBV12-4 and TRBJ2-1; D is undetermined. CDR3 length: 12 amino acids. Trimming removed 3 bases at V and 10 bases at J, with 10 bases between. CDR3 sequence (DNA): TGTGCCAGCAGTTTTCGCGGACGAGAGCAGTTCTTC. Translating it yields CASSFRGREQFF.

A word on this clonotype: The junction and the germline gene differ at one end; a read error may be behind it. V gene TRBV10-3 combines with J gene TRBJ2-7; the D is unclear. Germline assignment: CDR1 ENHRY and CDR2 SYGVKD. The CDR3 is 16 amino acids. The CDR3 region has the DNA TGTGCCATCTGTGAGAGGCTAGTGGACCGTCGGAACGAGCAGTACTTC. It codes for CAICERLVDRRNEQYF.

This clonotype showed up just a few times. The chain has TRBV6-1 and TRBJ1-2; D remains unclear. Germline assignment: CDR1 MNHNS and CDR2 SASEGT. The CDR3 totals 15 residues. The V and J ends lost 1 base and 0 bases respectively, with 9 bases between them. The DNA of the CDR3 is TGTGCCAGCAGTGAAGACCAACCAACTAACTATGGCTACACCTTC. This encodes CASSEDQPTNYGYTF.

A remark on this clonotype: This may be a read error, as it is one base from a much larger clone. The chain joins TRBV11-2 to TRBJ2-1; TRBD2 might be the D (7 bases). The CDR3 sequence is 16 residues long. Germline CDR1 is SGHAT and CDR2 is FQNNGV. This CDR3 is CASCFGGGGRFNEQFF. DNA for the CDR3: TGTGCCAGCTGCTTCGGGGGAGGGGGGCGCTTCAATGAGCAGTTCTTC.

This clonotype has more than one count but fewer than ten. The chain combines TRBV24-1 with TRBJ2-3; 7 nucleotides agree with TRBD1. Germline-derived CDR1 and CDR2 are KGHDR and SFDVKD. The CDR3 is 14 residues long. V was clipped by 7 bases and J by 5 bases; unmatched bases: 8. CDR3 residues: CATSPTGCVDTQYF. The CDR3 nucleotides are TGTGCCACCAGCCCGACAGGGTGCGTAGATACGCAGTATTTT.

With regard to this clonotype: Likely a read error: the CDR3 ends without its conserved phenylalanine or tryptophan. This chain connects TRBV11-2 to TRBJ2-2, with TRBD2 as a possible D gene (6 bases). Germline loops: CDR1 SGHAT, CDR2 FQNNGV. V gave up 3 bases and J gave up 0 bases, with 14 bases separating them. The CDR3 is 17 amino acids. CDR3 region: CASSFVLGGANTGELFH. CDR3 in DNA: TGTGCCAGCAGCTTCGTATTAGGAGGGGCGAACACCGGGGAGCTGTTTCAT.

This clonotype was seen at least ten times. One end of the junction does not line up with germline, which may come from a read error. The CDR3 coding sequence is TGTGCTAGCAGCACAGACTCGGACGCCGGGGAGCTGTTTTTT. Translation: CASSTDSDAGELFF. V and J are TRBV11-2 and TRBJ2-2; D uncertain. This CDR3 is built from 14 residues. The germline V gene has CDR1 SGHAT and CDR2 FQNNGV.

Turning to this clonotype: The junction shows a germline mismatch at one end, possibly a read error. V gene TRBV4-3 combines with J gene TRBJ1-5; the D is unclear. The CDR3 loop spans 14 amino acids. Germline CDR1 LGHNA, CDR2 YSLEER. The chain's CDR3 is CASSQDVPNRPQHF. In DNA form, the CDR3 reads TGCGCCAGCAGCCAAGACGTACCCAATCGGCCCCAGCATTTT.